The subject of this entry is one TCR beta chain. The entry originates in a study of blood T cell repertoires in COVID-19. For the study at large: The United States, Italy and Spain supplied acute and convalescent COVID-19 samples. In each case, the material was cDNA or gDNA derived from T cells, B-cell-depleted T cells, or PBMCs.

Per the germline V gene, CDR1 is KGHSH and CDR2 is LQKENI. The trim removed 0 bases at V and 9 bases at J, leaving 6 bases unmatched. This CDR3 region has 16 residues. This table comes from immunoSEQ multiplex PCR, and its TCRdb copy is limited to in-frame clones, with some not included. The data contain 90,000 to 150,000 clones, approximately 80% of them singletons. Sequenced: peripheral blood. This receptor was obtained from a man in his 70s with acute or convalescent COVID-19. The V and J genes are TRBV18 and TRBJ2-1; the match to TRBD1 covers 12 bases. CDR3 loop: CASSPPGTGGSGEQFF. In DNA, the CDR3 is TGTGCCAGCTCACCACCTGGGACAGGGGGCTCGGGTGAGCAGTTCTTC.